The clone carrying this TCR beta chain was recorded many times. This record belongs to a study of neurological immune-mediated disorders. Per germline, CDR1 SQVTM and CDR2 ANQGSEA. The junction had 9 bases not matched to a gene; V was cut back by 1 base and J by 6 bases. The CDR3 has 15 residues. Each CDR3 protein is one row after TCRdb ran MiXCR on the 5' RACE reads. The sample contains 31,000 or so distinct CDR3 sequences, over 1.2% of which appear only once. The sample taken for sequencing was PBMCs. This TCR was recovered from a woman aged 25 to 45 with multiple sclerosis. This chain uses TRBV29-1 with TRBJ1-2; 9 nucleotides line up with TRBD1. CDR3 coding DNA: TGCAGCGTTGAAGTGGGATGGACAGGGGAGGATGGCTACACCTTC. Protein: CSVEVGWTGEDGYTF.